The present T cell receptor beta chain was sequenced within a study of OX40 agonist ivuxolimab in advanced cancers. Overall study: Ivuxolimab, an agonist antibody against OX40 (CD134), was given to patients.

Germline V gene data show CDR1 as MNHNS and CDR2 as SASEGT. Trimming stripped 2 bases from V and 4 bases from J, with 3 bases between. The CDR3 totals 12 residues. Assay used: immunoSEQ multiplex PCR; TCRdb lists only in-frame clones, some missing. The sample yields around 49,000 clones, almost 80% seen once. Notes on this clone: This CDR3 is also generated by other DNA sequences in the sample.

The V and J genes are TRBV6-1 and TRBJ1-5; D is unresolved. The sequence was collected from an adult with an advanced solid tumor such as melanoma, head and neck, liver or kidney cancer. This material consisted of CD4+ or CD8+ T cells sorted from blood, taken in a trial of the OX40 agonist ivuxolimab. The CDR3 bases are TGTGCCAGCAGTGAAAGAAATCAGCCCCAGCATTTT. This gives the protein CASSERNQPQHF.